A single sample gave rise to the 18 T cell receptor beta chains below, sequenced in a study of beta chain features in type 1 diabetes. The study reverse transcribed the entire isolated RNA, so it sequenced expressed TCRB transcripts. Repertoires were generated with immunoSEQ multiplex PCR, while TCRdb's copy carries only in-frame clones and drops some. The table lists hundreds of thousands of clones, around a sixth of them singletons. The sequenced sample consisted of naive CD4+ T cells from blood. These receptors all come from a man aged 18-30 years in good health.

The chain recombines TRBV6-5 with TRBJ1-2, with D perhaps TRBD1 (6 bases). Germline V gene data show CDR1 as MNHEY and CDR2 as SVGAGI. CDR3 length: 14 amino acids. V was shortened by 10 bases and J by 3 bases, with 18 bases between the two germline ends. The CDR3 DNA is TGTGCCACCAAGTCACTGACAGGCCACTATGGCTACACCTTC. It encodes CATKSLTGHYGYTF.

This clone was detected a few times. The V and J genes are TRBV5-1 and TRBJ2-3; perhaps TRBD2 as D (5 bases). Germline loops: CDR1 SGHRS, CDR2 YFSETQ. The CDR3 is 14 amino acids. With 0 bases removed from V and 2 bases from J, the gap between germline ends came to 7 bases. The CDR3 DNA follows: TGCGCCAGCAGCTTGGAGCGGCTCACAGATACGCAGTATTTT. It yields the protein CASSLERLTDTQYF.

The chain has TRBV25-1 and TRBJ2-7, with TRBD2 identical over 8 bases. Germline loops: CDR1 MGHDK, CDR2 SYGVNS. The trim removed 4 bases at V and 3 bases at J, leaving 2 bases unmatched. This CDR3 is 13 amino acids long. The CDR3: CASSGGLVYEQYF. CDR3 bases: TGTGCCAGCAGTGGGGGACTAGTCTACGAGCAGTACTTC.

This clone has a handful of counts. In nucleotides, the CDR3 is TGTGCCAGCAGTCCTTCTCCCGGGGAGCTGTTTTTT. It codes for CASSPSPGELFF. This chain links TRBV28 with TRBJ2-2; D not certain. Germline CDR1 MDHEN, CDR2 SYDVKM. V was shortened by 5 bases and J by 6 bases, with 7 bases between the two germline ends. The length of the CDR3 is 12 residues.

Turning to this clone: The sample contains more than one DNA sequence encoding this CDR3. The chain joins TRBV5-1 to TRBJ2-7, with TRBD1 identical over 10 bases. V was clipped by 3 bases and J by 4 bases; unmatched bases: 1. The CDR3 extends over 13 amino acids. Looked up from germline, CDR1 is SGHRS and CDR2 is YFSETQ. This chain's CDR3 is CASSSGQGYEQYF. Written as DNA, the CDR3 is TGCGCCAGCAGCTCGGGACAGGGGTACGAGCAGTACTTC.

The table lists this clone with a few counts. The V and J genes are TRBV27 and TRBJ2-6; D is ambiguous. Trimming removed 6 bases at V and 0 bases at J, with 9 bases between. Germline assignment: CDR1 MNHEY and CDR2 SMNVEV (reference sequence). CDR3 length: 15 residues. The CDR3: CASRGPDSGANVLTF. The CDR3 region has the DNA TGTGCCAGCAGAGGTCCGGACTCTGGGGCCAACGTCCTGACTTTC.

This clone was counted only a few times. V usage is TRBV9 and J usage is TRBJ2-4, with D possibly matching TRBD2 (5 bases). This CDR3 has 17 residues. Trimming removed 0 bases from V and 0 bases from J, with 13 bases in between. The germline CDR1 and CDR2 sequences are SGDLS and YYNGEE. Here the CDR3 DNA reads TGTGCCAGCAGCGTAGATCCAGTTGGACTAGCCAAAAACATTCAGTACTTC. Its translation is CASSVDPVGLAKNIQYF.

The V gene is TRBV7-2, the J gene TRBJ1-5, with D tentatively TRBD1 (5 bases). The germline gives CDR1 SGHTA, CDR2 FQGNSA. The CDR3 extends over 17 amino acids. The V end lost 4 bases, the J end lost 5 bases, and 21 bases lay between the germline ends. CDR3: CASSSKWEGTLYQPQHF. The CDR3 DNA reads as TGTGCCAGCAGCTCCAAGTGGGAGGGGACCCTATATCAGCCCCAGCATTTT.

The rearrangement joins TRBV28 to TRBJ1-2; no firm D call. The germline gives CDR1 MDHEN, CDR2 SYDVKM. The CDR3 is 14 amino acids. V was clipped by 4 bases and J by 8 bases, with 17 bases between them. CDR3 region: CASSSVPRTYGYTF. CDR3 sequence (DNA): TGTGCCAGCAGTTCGGTGCCCCGGACGTACGGCTACACCTTC.

This clone was picked up a small number of times. This sequence joins TRBV4-3 and TRBJ2-7, with TRBD2 matching over 8 bases. After removal of 1 base from V and 7 bases from J, the junction contained 3 bases not matched to a gene. The germline CDR1 and CDR2 sequences are LGHNA and YSLEER. This CDR3 is built from 13 residues. CDR3 loop: CASSQAGGHEQYF. Written as DNA, the CDR3 is TGCGCCAGCAGCCAAGCGGGGGGGCATGAGCAGTACTTC.

The gene calls are TRBV7-2 and TRBJ1-1; tentatively, D is TRBD1 (5 bases). This CDR3 has 14 amino acids. The germline CDR1 and CDR2 sequences are SGHTA and FQGNSA. V dropped 8 bases and J dropped 2 bases, with 15 bases sitting between them. As DNA, the CDR3 is TGTGCCAGCGCGCCGGGGCCCGTTAACACTGAAGCTTTCTTT. Its translation: CASAPGPVNTEAFF.

This clone has only a few counts. CDR3 loop: CASSFRSSYYEQYF. The CDR3 DNA reads as TGTGCCAGCAGTTTCCGGTCGAGCTACTACGAGCAGTACTTC. The rearrangement uses TRBV28 and TRBJ2-7; D gene ambiguous. Germline V gives CDR1 MDHEN, CDR2 SYDVKM. CDR3 length: 14 amino acids. Trimming cost V 3 bases and J 3 bases, with 12 bases left between them.

As to this clone: Other DNA sequences in the same sample also yield this CDR3. CDR3 nucleotide sequence: TGTGCCTGGTCGGAACAGGGGAACACTGAAGCTTTCTTT. This codes for CAWSEQGNTEAFF. The chain recombines TRBV30 with TRBJ1-1; D possibly corresponds to TRBD1 (6 bases). This CDR3 contains 13 residues. Trimming took off 5 bases at V and 1 base at J, with 11 bases between the two ends. The germline V gene has CDR1 GTSNPN and CDR2 SVGIG (reference sequence). The full variable domain, completed using reference TRBV30 and TRBJ1-1, is SQTIHQWPATLVQPVGSPLSLECTVEGTSNPNLYWYRQAAGRGLQLLFYSVGIGQISSEVPQNLSASRPQDRQFILSSKKLLLSDSGFYLCAWSEQGNTEAFFGQGTRLTVV.

The chain carries TRBV6-4 and TRBJ2-2; D might be TRBD1 (6 bases). The CDR3 consists of 15 residues. V was pared by 4 bases and J by 4 bases, with 13 bases between. CDR1 MRHNA and CDR2 SNTAGT come from the germline V gene. The CDR3: CASSGQGIGTGELFF. The CDR3 DNA reads TGTGCCAGCAGTGGCCAGGGGATCGGCACCGGGGAGCTGTTTTTT.

CDR3 in DNA: TGTGCCAGCAGCTTGGGTGGCAGATTAAGCAATCAGCCCCAGCATTTT. As protein: CASSLGGRLSNQPQHF. The genes are TRBV5-4 and TRBJ1-5; D gene uncertain. Per the germline V gene, CDR1 is SGHNT and CDR2 is YYREEE (reference sequence). This CDR3 has 16 residues. The V end lost 0 bases, the J end lost 1 base, and 11 bases lay between the germline ends. The entire variable domain, with the rest obtained from reference TRBV5-4 and TRBJ1-5, is as follows: ETGVTQSPTHLIKTRGQQVTLRCSSQSGHNTVSWYQQALGQGPQFIFQYYREEENGRGNFPPRFSGLQFPNYSSELNVNALELDDSALYLCASSLGGRLSNQPQHFGDGTRLSIL.

A few counts support this clone. V usage is TRBV10-3 and J usage is TRBJ1-2; 8 nucleotides align to TRBD1. Germline V gene lookup returns CDR1 ENHRY and CDR2 SYGVKD. There are 15 residues in the CDR3. Trimming removed 6 bases from V and 5 bases from J; junction bases left unmatched: 11. The CDR3 reads CAISASGTGVYGYTF. CDR3 in DNA: TGTGCCATCAGCGCTTCCGGGACAGGTGTTTATGGCTACACCTTC.

This clone was picked up a small number of times. This chain uses TRBV6-6 with TRBJ1-5; tentatively, D is TRBD1 (6 bases). Germline V gene data show CDR1 as MNHNY and CDR2 as SVGAGI (reference sequence). This CDR3 has 15 residues. V was clipped by 6 bases and J by 3 bases, with 15 bases between them. In nucleotides, the CDR3 is TGTGCCAGCAGAATGGTACAGGGTATCAATCAGCCCCAGCATTTT. It yields the protein CASRMVQGINQPQHF.

In its sample, this clone was seen a few times. This chain connects TRBV28 to TRBJ2-7; 9 nucleotides align to TRBD1. V shed 6 bases, J shed 3 bases, and the junction held 9 bases outside the gene matches. This CDR3 spans 15 amino acids. Per germline, CDR1 MDHEN and CDR2 SYDVKM. The DNA of the CDR3 is TGTGCCAGCAGACTTTCTGGACAGGGGCGCTACGAGCAGTACTTC. As protein: CASRLSGQGRYEQYF.